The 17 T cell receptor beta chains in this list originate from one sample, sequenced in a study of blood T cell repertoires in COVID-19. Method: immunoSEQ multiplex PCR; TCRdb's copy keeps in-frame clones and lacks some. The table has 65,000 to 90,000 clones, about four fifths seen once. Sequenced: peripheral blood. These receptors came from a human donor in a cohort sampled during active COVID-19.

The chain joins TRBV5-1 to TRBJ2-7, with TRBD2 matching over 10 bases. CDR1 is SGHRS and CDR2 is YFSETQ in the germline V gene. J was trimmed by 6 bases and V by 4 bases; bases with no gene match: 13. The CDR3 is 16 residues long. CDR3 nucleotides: TGCGCCAGCAGCCGCAACAGCGGGGGGGCGGGTAGCGAGCAGTACTTC. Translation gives CASSRNSGGAGSEQYF.

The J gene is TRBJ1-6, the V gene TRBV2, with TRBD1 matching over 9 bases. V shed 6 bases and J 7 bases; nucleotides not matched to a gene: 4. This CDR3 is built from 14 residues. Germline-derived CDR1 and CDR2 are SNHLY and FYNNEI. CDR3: CASRRDRVNSPLHF. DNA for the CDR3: TGTGCCAGCAGGAGGGACAGGGTGAATTCACCCCTCCACTTT.

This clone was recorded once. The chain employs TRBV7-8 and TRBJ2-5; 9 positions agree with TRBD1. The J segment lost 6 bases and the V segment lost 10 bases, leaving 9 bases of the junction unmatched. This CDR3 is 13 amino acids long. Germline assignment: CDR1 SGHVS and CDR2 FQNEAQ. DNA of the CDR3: TGTGCCACCGCCCCTGACAGGGGGAAGACCCAGTACTTC. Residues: CATAPDRGKTQYF.

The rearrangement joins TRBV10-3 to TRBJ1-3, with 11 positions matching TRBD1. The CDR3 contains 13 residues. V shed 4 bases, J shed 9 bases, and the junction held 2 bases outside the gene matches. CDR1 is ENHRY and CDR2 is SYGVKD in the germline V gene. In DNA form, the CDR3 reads TGTGCCATCAGTGGGACAGGGGGCCGCACCATATATTTT. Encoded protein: CAISGTGGRTIYF.

The CDR3 loop reads CASSERPVGGADTQYF. The CDR3 region has the DNA TGTGCCAGCAGTGAAAGACCAGTCGGGGGGGCAGATACGCAGTATTTT. The genes are TRBV6-1 and TRBJ2-3, with 8 bases that match TRBD2. This CDR3 comprises 16 residues. The germline V gene encodes CDR1 MNHNS and CDR2 SASEGT. Trimming removed 2 bases from V and 4 bases from J; junction bases left unmatched: 8.

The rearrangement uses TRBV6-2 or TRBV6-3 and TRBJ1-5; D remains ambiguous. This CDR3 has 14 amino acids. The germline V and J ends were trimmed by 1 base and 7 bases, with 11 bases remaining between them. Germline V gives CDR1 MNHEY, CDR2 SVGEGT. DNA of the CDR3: TGTGCCAGCAGTTACTACAGTCTGTTCCAGCCCCAGCATTTT. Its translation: CASSYYSLFQPQHF.

The CDR3 loop reads CASSPPGQPNQPQHF. The CDR3 coding sequence is TGTGCCAGTAGTCCACCGGGACAGCCTAATCAGCCCCAGCATTTT. The chain couples TRBV19 to TRBJ1-5; 7 nucleotides line up with TRBD1. The CDR3 spans 15 residues. Germline V gives CDR1 LNHDA, CDR2 SQIVND (reference sequence). Trimming took 5 bases from V and 4 from J; bases not matched to a gene: 8.

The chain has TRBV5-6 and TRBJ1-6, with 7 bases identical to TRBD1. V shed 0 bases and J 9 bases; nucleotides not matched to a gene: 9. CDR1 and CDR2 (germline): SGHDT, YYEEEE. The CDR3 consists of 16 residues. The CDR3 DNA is TGTGCCAGCAGCTTGGCCGACAGGGTTCATGGTTCACCCCTCCACTTT. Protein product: CASSLADRVHGSPLHF.

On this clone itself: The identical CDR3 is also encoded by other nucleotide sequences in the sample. The CDR3 DNA sequence: TGTGCCAGCTCACCAGGCCGCACTGAAGCTTTCTTT. It encodes CASSPGRTEAFF. The chain employs TRBV18 and TRBJ1-1; D gene ambiguous. The length of the CDR3 is 12 residues. V was shortened by 2 bases and J by 4 bases, with 5 bases between the two germline ends. Germline V CDR1 and CDR2: KGHSH, LQKENI.

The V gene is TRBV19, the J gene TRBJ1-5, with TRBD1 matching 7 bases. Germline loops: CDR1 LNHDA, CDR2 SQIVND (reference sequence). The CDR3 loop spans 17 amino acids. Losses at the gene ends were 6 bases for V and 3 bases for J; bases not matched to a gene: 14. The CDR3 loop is CASRVSRGTVSNQPQHF. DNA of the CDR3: TGTGCCAGTAGAGTGAGCCGCGGGACAGTCTCCAATCAGCCCCAGCATTTT.

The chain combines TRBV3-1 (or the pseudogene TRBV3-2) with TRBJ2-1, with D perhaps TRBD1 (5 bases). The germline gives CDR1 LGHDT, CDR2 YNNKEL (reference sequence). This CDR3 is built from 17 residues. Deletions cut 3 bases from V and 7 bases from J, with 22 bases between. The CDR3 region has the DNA TGTGCCAGCAGCCAGACGAGTGGGGCCCGCTGGTGGAATGAGCAGTTCTTC. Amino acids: CASSQTSGARWWNEQFF.

The CDR3 DNA follows: TGTGCCAGCAGCTCTACTAGCGGGGGGGTAATATACGAGCAGTACTTC. The encoded protein is CASSSTSGGVIYEQYF. V gene TRBV7-8 combines with J gene TRBJ2-7, with 13 bases that match TRBD2. With 4 bases clipped from V and 4 bases from J, the junction kept 7 bases outside the gene matches. The CDR3 totals 16 residues. Germline CDR1 reads SGHVS; CDR2 reads FQNEAQ.

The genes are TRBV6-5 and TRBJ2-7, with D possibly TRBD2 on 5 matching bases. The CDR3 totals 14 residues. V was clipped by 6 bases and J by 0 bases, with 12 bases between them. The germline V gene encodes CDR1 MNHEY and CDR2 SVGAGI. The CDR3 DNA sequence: TGTGCCAGCAGCCACCGGGAACTCTCCTACGAGCAGTACTTC. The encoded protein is CASSHRELSYEQYF.

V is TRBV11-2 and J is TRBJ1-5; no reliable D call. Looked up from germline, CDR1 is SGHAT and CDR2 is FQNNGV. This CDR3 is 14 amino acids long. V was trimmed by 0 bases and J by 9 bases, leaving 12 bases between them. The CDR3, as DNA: TGTGCCAGCAGCTTAGATAAAGCTTCCACGCCCCAGCATTTT. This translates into CASSLDKASTPQHF.

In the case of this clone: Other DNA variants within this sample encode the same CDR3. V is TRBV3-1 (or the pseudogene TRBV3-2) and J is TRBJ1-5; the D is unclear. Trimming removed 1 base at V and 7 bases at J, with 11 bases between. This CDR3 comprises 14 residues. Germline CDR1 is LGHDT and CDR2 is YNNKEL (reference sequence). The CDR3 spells CASSQAGPGQPQHF. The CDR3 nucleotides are TGTGCCAGCAGCCAAGCCGGGCCGGGGCAGCCCCAGCATTTT.

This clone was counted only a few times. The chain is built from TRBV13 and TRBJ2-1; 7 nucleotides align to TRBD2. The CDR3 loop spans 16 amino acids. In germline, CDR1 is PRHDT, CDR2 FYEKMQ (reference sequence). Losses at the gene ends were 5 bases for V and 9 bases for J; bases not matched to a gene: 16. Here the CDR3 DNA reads TGTGCCAGCAGCGCAGGGTGGGGACGGGGGGAGGTTGAGCAGTTCTTC. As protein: CASSAGWGRGEVEQFF.

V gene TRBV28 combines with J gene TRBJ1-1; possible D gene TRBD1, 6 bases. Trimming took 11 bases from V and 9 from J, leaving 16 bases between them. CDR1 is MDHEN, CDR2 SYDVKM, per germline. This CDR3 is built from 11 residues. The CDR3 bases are TGTGCCTGCTGGGGGGGACAACAAGCTTTCTTT. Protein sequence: CACWGGQQAFF.